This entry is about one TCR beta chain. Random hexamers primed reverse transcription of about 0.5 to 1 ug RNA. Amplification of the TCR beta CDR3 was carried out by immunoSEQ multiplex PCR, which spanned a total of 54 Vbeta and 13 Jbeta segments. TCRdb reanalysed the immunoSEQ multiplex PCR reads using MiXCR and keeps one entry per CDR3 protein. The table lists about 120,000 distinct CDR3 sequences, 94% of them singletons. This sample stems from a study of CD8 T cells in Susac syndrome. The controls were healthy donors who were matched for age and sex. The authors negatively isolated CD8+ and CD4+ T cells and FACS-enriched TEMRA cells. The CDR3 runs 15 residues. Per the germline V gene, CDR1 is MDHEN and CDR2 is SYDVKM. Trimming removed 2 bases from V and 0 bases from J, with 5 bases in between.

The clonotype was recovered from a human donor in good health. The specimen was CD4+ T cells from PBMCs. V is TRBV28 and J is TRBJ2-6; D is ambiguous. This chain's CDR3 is CASSLPGSGANVLTF. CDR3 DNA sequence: TGTGCCAGCAGTTTACCAGGCTCTGGGGCCAACGTCCTGACTTTC.